A single T cell receptor beta chain is shown here with its context. The sample originates from a study of PD-1 and CTLA-4 blockade in melanoma. TCRdb's table, derived via immunoSEQ multiplex PCR, lists solely in-frame clones and lacks some. Of tens of thousands of clones in the sample, about nine tenths were seen once. This CDR3 region has 17 residues. Trimming removed 6 bases at V and 2 bases at J, with 22 bases between. Per germline, CDR1 PRHDT and CDR2 FYEKMQ (reference sequence). V is TRBV13 and J is TRBJ1-1; D is undetermined. The source is a human donor with melanoma. Sequenced material: CD8+ T cells from peripheral blood, taken from a patient given anti-PD-1 treatment. The CDR3 is CASRFTFSGPINTEAFF. CDR3 nucleotides: TGTGCCAGCAGGTTCACATTTTCCGGGCCAATAAACACTGAAGCTTTCTTT.